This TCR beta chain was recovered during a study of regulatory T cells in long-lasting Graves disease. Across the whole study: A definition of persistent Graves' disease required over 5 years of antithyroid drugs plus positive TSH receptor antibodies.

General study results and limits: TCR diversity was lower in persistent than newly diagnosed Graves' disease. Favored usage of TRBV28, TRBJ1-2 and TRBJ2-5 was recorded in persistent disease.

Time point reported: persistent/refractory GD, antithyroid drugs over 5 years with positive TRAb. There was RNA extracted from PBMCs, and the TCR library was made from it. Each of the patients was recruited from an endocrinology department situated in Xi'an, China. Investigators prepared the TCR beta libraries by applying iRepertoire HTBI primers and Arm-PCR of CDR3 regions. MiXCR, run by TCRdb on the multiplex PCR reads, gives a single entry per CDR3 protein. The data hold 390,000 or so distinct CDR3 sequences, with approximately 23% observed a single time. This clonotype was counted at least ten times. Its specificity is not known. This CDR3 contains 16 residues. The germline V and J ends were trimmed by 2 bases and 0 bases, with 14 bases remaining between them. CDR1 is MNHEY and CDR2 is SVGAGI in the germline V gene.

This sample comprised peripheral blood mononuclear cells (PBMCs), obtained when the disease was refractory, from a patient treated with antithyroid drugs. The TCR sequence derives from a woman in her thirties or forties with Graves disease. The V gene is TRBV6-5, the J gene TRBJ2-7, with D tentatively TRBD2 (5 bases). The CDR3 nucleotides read TGTGCCAGCAGTTACCCCGGCGGGCAGAACTCCTACGAGCAGTACTTC. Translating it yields CASSYPGGQNSYEQYF.